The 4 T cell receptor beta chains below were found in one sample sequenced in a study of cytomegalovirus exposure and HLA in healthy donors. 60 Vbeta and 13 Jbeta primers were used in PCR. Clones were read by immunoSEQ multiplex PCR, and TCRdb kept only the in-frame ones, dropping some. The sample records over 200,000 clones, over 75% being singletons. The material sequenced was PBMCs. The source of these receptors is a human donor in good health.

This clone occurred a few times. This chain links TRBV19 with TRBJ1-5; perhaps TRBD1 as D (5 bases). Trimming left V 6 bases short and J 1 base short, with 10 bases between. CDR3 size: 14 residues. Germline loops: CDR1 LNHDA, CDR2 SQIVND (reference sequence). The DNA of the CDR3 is TGTGCCAGTAGACCGGACACCAGCAATCAGCCCCAGCATTTT. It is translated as CASRPDTSNQPQHF. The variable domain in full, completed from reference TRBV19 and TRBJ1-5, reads DGGITQSPKYLFRKEGQNVTLSCEQNLNHDAMYWYRQDPGQGLRLIYYSQIVNDFQKGDIAEGYSVSREKKESFPLTVTSAQKNPTAFYLCASRPDTSNQPQHFGDGTRLSIL.

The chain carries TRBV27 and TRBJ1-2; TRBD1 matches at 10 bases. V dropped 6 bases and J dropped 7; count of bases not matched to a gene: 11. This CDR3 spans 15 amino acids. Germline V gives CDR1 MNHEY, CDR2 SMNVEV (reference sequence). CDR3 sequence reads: CASSRSRTGGGGYTF. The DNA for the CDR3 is TGTGCCAGCAGCCGTTCAAGGACAGGGGGAGGTGGCTACACCTTC.

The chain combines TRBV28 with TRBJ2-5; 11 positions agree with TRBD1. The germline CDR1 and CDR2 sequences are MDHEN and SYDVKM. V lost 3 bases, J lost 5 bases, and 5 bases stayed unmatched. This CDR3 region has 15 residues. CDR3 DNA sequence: TGTGCCAGCAGTTTGAGGGACAGGGGGAGGGAGACCCAGTACTTC. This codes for CASSLRDRGRETQYF.

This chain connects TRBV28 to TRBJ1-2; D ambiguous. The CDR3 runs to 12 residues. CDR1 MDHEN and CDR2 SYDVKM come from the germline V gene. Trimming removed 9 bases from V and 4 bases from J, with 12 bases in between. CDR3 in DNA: TGTGCCAGTAGCAAAACGTCCTATGGCTACACCTTC. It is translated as CASSKTSYGYTF.